The T cell receptor (beta chain) under discussion was sequenced for a study of regulatory T cells in long-lasting Graves disease. The wider study: Graves' patients diagnosed newly had used antithyroid drugs under 3 months.

General observations from the study: With a small sample size, accuracy may have been reduced.

This clonotype came up many times. Its specificity is not known. Relying on iRepertoire HTBI primers and Arm-PCR of CDR3 regions, the team built TCR beta libraries. TCRdb re-analysed the multiplex PCR reads in MiXCR, keeping a single row per CDR3 protein. The data contain 500,000 or so distinct CDR3 sequences, less than 15% of them singletons. V lost 1 base and J lost 5, with 4 bases in between. Looked up from germline, CDR1 is KGHDR and CDR2 is SFDVKD. The CDR3 is 12 residues long. The time point was: newly diagnosed GD, antithyroid drugs for less than 3 months. PBMC RNA served as the TCR library source. The sample was also reused in another study, on T cells in Graves' hyperthyroidism and ophthalmopathy. That report adds: Together with thyroid ultrasound, orbital computed tomography, serum thyroxine and TRAb, clinical symptoms were used for diagnoses. The model identified upcoming ophthalmopathy a median around 6 months ahead of onset.

This clonotype originated in a woman between 50 and 59 years old with Graves disease. The chain couples TRBV24-1 to TRBJ2-5; D is unresolved. Sequenced material: peripheral blood mononuclear cells (PBMCs), taken at new diagnosis, from a patient treated with antithyroid drugs. CDR3 nucleotide sequence: TGTGCCACCAGTGATTTCGGGGAGACCCAGTACTTC. It specifies CATSDFGETQYF.